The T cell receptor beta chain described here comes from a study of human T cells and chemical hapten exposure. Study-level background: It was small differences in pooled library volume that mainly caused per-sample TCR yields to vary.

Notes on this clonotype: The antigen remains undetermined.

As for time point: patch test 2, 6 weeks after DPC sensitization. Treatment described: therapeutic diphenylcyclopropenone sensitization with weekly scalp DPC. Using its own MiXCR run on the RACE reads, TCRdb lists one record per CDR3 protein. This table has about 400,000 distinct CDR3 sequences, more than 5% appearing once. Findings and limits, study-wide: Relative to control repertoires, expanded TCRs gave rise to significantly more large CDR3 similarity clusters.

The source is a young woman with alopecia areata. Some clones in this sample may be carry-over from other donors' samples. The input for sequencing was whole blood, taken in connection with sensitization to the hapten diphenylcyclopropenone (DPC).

This chain's CDR3 is CASSWGVAKNIQYF. As DNA, the CDR3 is TGTGCCAGCAGCTGGGGGGTAGCCAAAAACATTCAGTACTTC. The chain couples TRBV5-6 to TRBJ2-4; D is possibly TRBD2 (6 bases). Deletions cut 3 bases from V and 0 bases from J, with 7 bases between. The CDR3 contains 14 residues. CDR1 is SGHDT, CDR2 YYEEEE, per germline. Variable domain in full (rest from reference TRBV5-6 and TRBJ2-4): DAGVTQSPTHLIKTRGQQVTLRCSPKSGHDTVSWYQQALGQGPQFIFQYYEEEERQRGNFPDRFSGHQFPNYSSELNVNALLLGDSALYLCASSWGVAKNIQYFGAGTRLSVL.